This T cell receptor beta chain appears in the sequencing data of a study of blood T cell repertoires in COVID-19. Study-wide background: COVID-19 samples, acute and convalescent, were from the United States, Italy and Spain. T cells, B-cell-depleted T cells, or PBMCs supplied cDNA or gDNA.

Methods used by the authors: Estimates of nucleated cell counts were drawn from the amplification of reference gene primers. Clones were sequenced by immunoSEQ multiplex PCR, and TCRdb holds only the in-frame ones, with some missing. The V and J calls and the clone size are those of that table, but D and trimming were determined from the DNA. Among tens of thousands of clones listed, around 86% were seen once. Sequencing used peripheral blood. The receptor comes from a human donor in a cohort sampled during active COVID-19.

CDR3 sequence reads: CASSPLEGGGYTF. The CDR3 coding sequence is TGCGCCAGCAGCCCACTCGAGGGGGGGGGCTACACCTTC. The V and J genes are TRBV5-1 and TRBJ1-2, with TRBD1 as a possible D gene (6 bases). This CDR3 has 13 residues. Germline loops: CDR1 SGHRS, CDR2 YFSETQ. Trimming shortened V by 4 bases and J by 8 bases, and 15 bases separated the two germline ends.